A single sample gave rise to the 15 T cell receptor beta chains below, sequenced in a study of blood T cells in healthy people across ages. Through a sample-barcoded 5' primer and a J-beta primer mix, a second PCR was run for roughly 6 to 12 cycles. One entry per CDR3 protein, called by TCRdb with MiXCR from the 5' RACE reads. The sample gives about 1,500,000 distinct CDR3 sequences, approximately 30% of which show up once; around 7.7% is in the top ten. The sequenced sample consisted of blood. All receptors come from a woman aged 30 to 39 in good health.

This clonotype has only a few counts. This chain connects TRBV10-3 to TRBJ2-3, with 12 bases matching TRBD2. CDR1 is ENHRY, CDR2 SYGVKD, per germline. CDR3 length: 16 residues. V was clipped by 10 bases and J by 1 base; unmatched bases: 9. DNA for the CDR3: TGTGCCACTCAGACTAGCGGGAGCGGCGGCACAGATACGCAGTATTTT. Protein product: CATQTSGSGGTDTQYF.

This clonotype was seen repeatedly, ten times or more. The chain employs TRBV7-2 and TRBJ2-1; a weak D match, TRBD2 (6 bases). The V end was cut by 5 bases, the J end by 9 bases, with 20 bases between. This CDR3 spans 15 amino acids. Germline CDR1 and CDR2: SGHTA and FQGNSA. CDR3 nucleotide sequence: TGTGCCAGCAGCACGACTAGGGAAGCGATTCGTGAGCAGTTCTTC. Its protein product is CASSTTREAIREQFF.

This chain uses TRBV5-1 with TRBJ1-1; a possible D gene is TRBD1 (6 bases). V lost 7 bases and J lost 0, with 10 bases in between. Germline V gene data show CDR1 as SGHRS and CDR2 as YFSETQ. This CDR3 spans 13 amino acids. The CDR3 DNA reads as TGCGCCAGCCACCGGGACATGAACACTGAAGCTTTCTTT. Its translation is CASHRDMNTEAFF.

This clonotype has a handful of counts. V gene TRBV12-3 or TRBV12-4 combines with J gene TRBJ1-1; D is unclear. The CDR3 consists of 14 residues. V lost 4 bases to trimming and J lost 1 base, with 10 bases between them. The CDR3 coding sequence is TGTGCCAGCAGTTCGGCCAGGCCGAACACTGAAGCTTTCTTT. Protein product: CASSSARPNTEAFF.

In its sample, this clonotype was seen many times. The chain links TRBV5-1 to TRBJ2-3, with 11 nucleotides matching TRBD2. Trimming took 4 bases from V and 6 from J; bases not matched to a gene: 10. The CDR3 runs 16 residues. Germline CDR1 SGHRS, CDR2 YFSETQ. The CDR3 nucleotides read TGCGCCAGCAGCCTCCAACCCTCTAGCGGGGGGGATACGCAGTATTTT. Protein: CASSLQPSSGGDTQYF.

This clonotype was picked up a small number of times. The chain carries TRBV27 and TRBJ2-3, with TRBD1 identical over 9 bases. This CDR3 spans 15 amino acids. The V and J ends lost 10 bases and 2 bases, in that order; junction bases with no gene match: 10. CDR1 is MNHEY and CDR2 is SMNVEV in the germline V gene (reference sequence). The CDR3 region is CATAPYRGPTDTQYF. In DNA form, the CDR3 reads TGTGCCACCGCCCCCTACAGGGGGCCCACAGATACGCAGTATTTT.

The rearrangement joins TRBV20-1 to TRBJ2-7, with no clear D. Trimming removed 0 bases at V and 2 bases at J, with 14 bases between. Germline CDR1 reads DFQATT; CDR2 reads SNEGSKA (reference sequence). This CDR3 spans 15 amino acids. The CDR3 spells CSARDLRLGAYEQYF. Here the CDR3 DNA reads TGCAGTGCTAGAGATCTAAGACTTGGAGCCTACGAGCAGTACTTC.

The chain has TRBV29-1 and TRBJ1-5, with D perhaps TRBD1 (6 bases). Germline V CDR1 and CDR2: SQVTM, ANQGSEA. This CDR3 region has 12 residues. The V end was cut by 5 bases, the J end by 9 bases, with 14 bases between. This CDR3 reads CSVCSGGGPQHF. CDR3 nucleotides: TGCAGCGTTTGTAGCGGAGGGGGGCCCCAGCATTTT.

This clonotype came up a few times. The CDR3 nucleotides read TGTGCCAGCAGCGGACGCGGCCTAGCGGTTCGGCGCAATGAGCAGTTCTTC. This sequence encodes CASSGRGLAVRRNEQFF. The rearrangement links TRBV2 to TRBJ2-1; 7 bases agree with TRBD2. Germline-derived CDR1 and CDR2 are SNHLY and FYNNEI. The J segment lost 6 bases and the V segment lost 6 bases, leaving 17 bases of the junction unmatched. The CDR3 consists of 17 residues.

This clonotype showed up just a few times. J is TRBJ2-1 and V is TRBV28; no definite D call. Germline values: CDR1 MDHEN, CDR2 SYDVKM. This CDR3 has 16 residues. V gave up 2 bases and J gave up 0 bases, with 11 bases separating them. The CDR3 DNA reads as TGTGCCAGCAGTTTACCCCTCTCCCGCTCCTACAATGAGCAGTTCTTC. Amino acids: CASSLPLSRSYNEQFF.

Note on this clonotype: A much larger clone lies one base from this, so it may be a read error. V is TRBV12-3 or TRBV12-4 and J is TRBJ2-5; 7 bases map to TRBD1. TRBJ2-7 matches the DNA end more closely, so the J call is doubtful. There are 13 residues in the CDR3. The CDR3 bases are TGTGCCAGCAGTCATGACAGGGAGTACGAGCAGTACTTC. Protein: CASSHDREYEQYF.

This clonotype has a handful of counts. This chain uses TRBV25-1 with TRBJ2-1; D possibly uses TRBD1 or TRBD2 (5 bases each). V gave up 3 bases and J gave up 10 bases, with 22 bases separating them. The CDR3 runs 16 residues. Germline V gene lookup returns CDR1 MGHDK and CDR2 SYGVNS. The CDR3, as DNA: TGTGCCAGCAGTGACTACGGGACCCAAAGTCGGGGCGAGCAGTTCTTC. Its translation is CASSDYGTQSRGEQFF.

This clonotype has only a few counts. The chain links TRBV12-3 or TRBV12-4 to TRBJ2-4; a possible D gene is TRBD2 (6 bases). The J call is in doubt because the DNA end fits TRBJ2-7 better. This CDR3 region has 15 residues. Here the CDR3 reads CASRPSGGWGVEQYF. The CDR3 region has the DNA TGTGCCAGCAGGCCCTCAGGAGGGTGGGGCGTCGAGCAGTACTTC.

As regards this clonotype: One end of the junction varies from germline; a read error may be responsible. The V call is TRBV7-9, the J call TRBJ2-1; TRBD2 agrees at 13 bases. Germline V gene sequence: CDR1 SEHNR, CDR2 FQNEAQ (reference sequence). The CDR3 is 16 residues long. This CDR3 reads CASSSGLAGNYNERFF. The CDR3 DNA reads as TGTGCCAGCAGCTCGGGACTAGCGGGAAACTACAATGAGCGGTTCTTC.

This clonotype appeared a few times. V is TRBV12-3 or TRBV12-4 and J is TRBJ2-2; the match to TRBD2 covers 9 bases. The CDR3 totals 14 residues. Trimming removed 3 bases from V and 6 bases from J; junction bases left unmatched: 2. Here the CDR3 reads CASSFGGGAGELFF. The CDR3 coding sequence is TGTGCCAGCAGTTTTGGCGGGGGGGCCGGGGAGCTGTTTTTT.